The 32 T cell receptor beta chains presented below share a single source sample, sequenced in a study of cytomegalovirus exposure and HLA in healthy donors. With 60 Vbeta and 13 Jbeta primers, the PCR was carried out. Some clones are missing from TCRdb's copy, which holds only in-frame ones; the method was immunoSEQ multiplex PCR. In the table there are 80,000 to 100,000 clones, around four fifths of which are singletons. Sequenced sample: PBMCs. Receptors originate from a female donor in good health and CMV-seropositive.

V and J are TRBV28 and TRBJ2-4; 10 nucleotides line up with TRBD2. From germline, CDR1 is MDHEN and CDR2 SYDVKM. V shed 5 bases, J shed 3 bases, and the junction held 10 bases outside the gene matches. The CDR3 length is 17 residues. CDR3 residues: CASSPPAGGPGKNIQYF. CDR3 sequence (DNA): TGTGCCAGCAGTCCACCAGCGGGAGGGCCGGGCAAAAACATTCAGTACTTC.

The V and J genes are TRBV7-9 and TRBJ2-3; possibly TRBD1 for D (5 bases). V lost 6 bases, J lost 5 bases, and 9 bases lay in between. From germline, CDR1 is SEHNR and CDR2 FQNEAQ (reference sequence). The CDR3 runs to 12 residues. CDR3 sequence (DNA): TGTGCCAGCAGGGGGCAGGGAGATACGCAGTATTTT. It specifies CASRGQGDTQYF.

This clone was detected a few times. This chain uses TRBV18 with TRBJ1-3, with D unclear. In germline, CDR1 is KGHSH, CDR2 LQKENI. The CDR3 runs to 15 residues. V shed 3 bases and J shed 0 bases, with 9 bases lying between them. CDR3 in amino acids: CASSPVGDSGNTIYF. In DNA, the CDR3 is TGTGCCAGCTCACCCGTGGGAGACTCTGGAAACACCATATATTTT.

The chain uses TRBV5-1 and TRBJ2-3; 9 bases are shared with TRBD2. CDR3 size: 17 residues. Trimming cost V 2 bases and J 2 bases; bases outside gene matches: 9. The V gene's germline CDR1 is SGHRS and CDR2 YFSETQ. Here the CDR3 reads CASSFMVSGGFTDTQYF. Written as DNA, the CDR3 is TGCGCCAGCAGCTTTATGGTTAGCGGGGGATTCACAGATACGCAGTATTTT.

This chain links TRBV28 with TRBJ1-2, with a tentative D call TRBD1 (5 bases). The germline CDR1 and CDR2 sequences are MDHEN and SYDVKM. Trimming took off 5 bases at V and 0 bases at J, with 13 bases between the two ends. The CDR3 runs to 15 residues. CDR3 region: CASSRGTAANYGYTF. CDR3 DNA: TGTGCCAGCAGTCGCGGGACGGCAGCTAACTATGGCTACACCTTC.

This chain connects TRBV14 to TRBJ1-2; TRBD1 matches 7 bases. Per germline, CDR1 SGHDN and CDR2 FVKESK. Unmatched junction bases numbered 12, after V lost 4 bases and J lost 7 bases. The CDR3 contains 15 residues. CDR3 residues: CASSPLGRGLFGYTF. For the CDR3, the DNA is TGTGCCAGCAGCCCCCTCGGTAGGGGGCTTTTTGGCTACACCTTC.

This rearrangement joins TRBV5-1 to TRBJ2-7; TRBD2 matches 12 bases. The V gene's germline CDR1 is SGHRS and CDR2 YFSETQ. V lost 4 bases and J lost 4; bases outside the gene matches: 15. CDR3 length equals 18 residues. In DNA form, the CDR3 reads TGCGCCAGCAGCACACCGGGACTAGCGGGTAGCTTCTCGTACGAGCAGTACTTC. Residues: CASSTPGLAGSFSYEQYF.

V and J are TRBV7-9 and TRBJ2-1; D uncertain. V dropped 2 bases and J dropped 1 base, with 9 bases sitting between them. The CDR3 totals 15 residues. Germline values: CDR1 SEHNR, CDR2 FQNEAQ (reference sequence). CDR3 amino acids: CASSLSGWSYNEQFF. The CDR3 nucleotides are TGTGCCAGCAGCTTATCCGGGTGGTCCTACAATGAGCAGTTCTTC.

The chain uses TRBV6-4 and TRBJ1-2, with D perhaps matching TRBD1 (5 bases). This CDR3 is built from 10 residues. Trimming shortened V by 6 bases and J by 11 bases, and 10 bases separated the two germline ends. Per germline, CDR1 MRHNA and CDR2 SNTAGT. CDR3 protein: CASRPDSYTF. Here the CDR3 DNA reads TGTGCCAGCAGACCCGACAGTTACACCTTC.

A single count supports this clone. The chain carries TRBV6-7 and TRBJ2-7; 11 nucleotides line up with TRBD2. TRBV6-7 is annotated as an ORF whose role is uncertain. V was clipped by 3 bases and J by 0 bases; unmatched bases: 7. This CDR3 comprises 17 residues. CDR3 in DNA: TGTGCCAGCAGTTATCCGGGACTAGCGGATCTCTCCTACGAGCAGTACTTC. Its protein product is CASSYPGLADLSYEQYF.

V is TRBV6-6 and J is TRBJ1-3; TRBD1 is a possible D gene (6 bases). V shed 6 bases and J shed 1 base, with 7 bases lying between them. This CDR3 is built from 13 residues. Germline V gene data show CDR1 as MNHNY and CDR2 as SVGAGI (reference sequence). In nucleotides, the CDR3 is TGTGCCAGCAGGGGGGCATCTGGAAACACCATATATTTT. Its protein is CASRGASGNTIYF.

The chain uses TRBV10-3 and TRBJ2-3; TRBD2 is a possible D gene (5 bases). The CDR3 extends over 15 amino acids. V lost 3 bases and J lost 0, with 10 bases in between. Germline CDR1 and CDR2: ENHRY and SYGVKD. The DNA for the CDR3 is TGTGCCATCAGTGACGGACTCCGAAGCACAGATACGCAGTATTTT. Translated: CAISDGLRSTDTQYF.

The chain links TRBV13 to TRBJ2-7; TRBD1 matches 8 bases. Trimming removed 2 bases from V and 4 bases from J; junction bases left unmatched: 7. The CDR3 sequence is 15 residues long. Germline CDR1 is PRHDT and CDR2 is FYEKMQ (reference sequence). DNA for the CDR3: TGTGCCAGCAGCTTAACAGGGCAGGGGGCTTACGAGCAGTACTTC. Translating gives CASSLTGQGAYEQYF.

Turning to this clone: Because the CDR3 is missing its conserved closing phenylalanine or tryptophan, this is likely a read error. The limits of the CDR3 on the DNA are not certain, so only TCRdb's listed CDR3 is given. The chain is built from TRBV2 and TRBJ1-1; TRBD1 reflects the table's D call only, with no check against the DNA. The CDR3 is 14 amino acids long, termini counted. Germline V CDR1 and CDR2: SNHLY, FYNNEI. The CDR3 spells CASSKLGTGGYLSR.

This chain links TRBV25-1 with TRBJ1-4; weak D call: TRBD1 (5 bases). The length of the CDR3 is 16 residues. Germline CDR1 and CDR2: MGHDK and SYGVNS. V was shortened by 5 bases and J by 8 bases, with 21 bases between the two germline ends. Written as DNA, the CDR3 is TGTGCCAGCAGTTATTTTGGCACGGAGGGGAAGGAAAAACTGTTTTTT. Translation: CASSYFGTEGKEKLFF. Using reference TRBV25-1 and TRBJ1-4 for the parts outside the CDR3, the full variable domain is EADIYQTPRYLVIGTGKKITLECSQTMGHDKMYWYQQDPGMELHLIHYSYGVNSTEKGDLSSESTVSRIRTEHFPLTLESARPSHTSQYLCASSYFGTEGKEKLFFGSGTQLSVL.

The chain has TRBV7-9 and TRBJ2-7, with D perhaps matching TRBD1 (6 bases). Germline V lookup: CDR1 SEHNR, CDR2 FQNEAQ (reference sequence). Deletions cut 1 base from V and 2 bases from J, with 15 bases between. The length of the CDR3 is 16 residues. The CDR3 loop is CASSLGTAFPTYEQYF. The DNA of the CDR3 is TGTGCCAGCAGCTTAGGGACAGCATTTCCCACCTACGAGCAGTACTTC.

The chain has TRBV6-5 and TRBJ2-2; 8 nucleotides match TRBD2. Germline-derived CDR1 and CDR2 are MNHEY and SVGAGI. The length of the CDR3 is 15 residues. V was pared by 7 bases and J by 3 bases, with 7 bases of the junction left unmatched. CDR3 DNA sequence: TGTGCCAGCACCAACGGGGGGGGATACACCGGGGAGCTGTTTTTT. This encodes CASTNGGGYTGELFF.

The gene calls are TRBV6-6 and TRBJ1-5; tentative D call: TRBD1 (5 bases). Germline-derived CDR1 and CDR2 are MNHNY and SVGAGI (reference sequence). V lost 3 bases and J lost 3, with 9 bases in between. The CDR3 is 14 amino acids. Here the CDR3 reads CASSYRQSNQPQHF. The CDR3 region has the DNA TGTGCCAGCAGTTATCGACAGTCCAATCAGCCCCAGCATTTT.

The V call is TRBV19, the J call TRBJ2-7; TRBD1 might be the D (6 bases). The CDR3 covers 14 residues. Germline V CDR1 and CDR2: LNHDA, SQIVND (reference sequence). V gave up 3 bases and J gave up 2 bases, with 11 bases separating them. The CDR3 spells CASSISDRAYEQYF. The CDR3 nucleotides are TGTGCCAGTAGTATTTCGGACAGAGCCTACGAGCAGTACTTC.

V and J are TRBV7-8 and TRBJ1-2, with D possibly matching TRBD1 (6 bases). V was cut by 1 base and J by 0 bases, with 12 bases left in between. The CDR3 is 16 amino acids. Germline CDR1 is SGHVS and CDR2 is FQNEAQ. The CDR3 DNA reads as TGTGCCAGCAGCTTAGGGGTAGGACAGTCTAACTATGGCTACACCTTC. Protein product: CASSLGVGQSNYGYTF. Drawing the rest from reference TRBV7-8 and TRBJ1-2, the complete variable domain is GAGVSQSPRYKVAKRGQDVALRCDPISGHVSLFWYQQALGQGPEFLTYFQNEAQLDKSGLPSDRFFAERPEGSVSTLKIQRTQQEDSAVYLCASSLGVGQSNYGYTFGSGTRLTVV.

This clone was recorded a few times. The chain couples TRBV29-1 to TRBJ2-2, with 9 bases fitting TRBD2. The CDR3 spans 13 residues. V was clipped by 8 bases and J by 7 bases; unmatched bases: 8. CDR1 and CDR2 (germline): SQVTM, ANQGSEA. In nucleotides, the CDR3 is TGCAGCTCCAGCATAGCGGGAGTCGGGGAGCTGTTTTTT. Translating it yields CSSSIAGVGELFF.

The chain joins TRBV5-5 to TRBJ1-4; the D gene is possibly TRBD1 (5 bases). V lost 4 bases and J lost 12, with 19 bases in between. Germline loops: CDR1 SGHKS, CDR2 YYEKEE (reference sequence). The length of the CDR3 is 14 residues. This chain's CDR3 is CASSPYPGTLELFF. The CDR3 DNA follows: TGTGCCAGCAGCCCCTACCCCGGGACTCTAGAACTGTTTTTT.

V gene TRBV6-1 combines with J gene TRBJ1-6, with D perhaps TRBD1 (6 bases). The CDR3 has 16 amino acids. Germline V lookup: CDR1 MNHNS, CDR2 SASEGT. V lost 6 bases and J 2 bases, leaving 14 bases between the germline ends. The CDR3 spells CASREHRDPYNSPLHF. Written as DNA, the CDR3 is TGTGCCAGCAGGGAACACAGGGACCCCTATAATTCACCCCTCCACTTT.

The chain recombines TRBV11-2 with TRBJ2-7; D possibly corresponds to TRBD2 (6 bases). Germline V gives CDR1 SGHAT, CDR2 FQNNGV. Trimming shortened V by 7 bases and J by 4 bases, and 8 bases separated the two germline ends. CDR3 length: 11 residues. The CDR3 reads CASMEGYEQYF. The CDR3 DNA reads TGTGCCAGCATGGAGGGGTACGAGCAGTACTTC.

The chain uses TRBV28 and TRBJ2-7, with D maybe TRBD1 (5 bases). The ends were cut back, 5 bases at V and 5 bases at J, with 19 bases in the middle. The CDR3 consists of 15 residues. Germline lookup yields CDR1 MDHEN and CDR2 SYDVKM. The DNA for the CDR3 is TGTGCCAGCAGTACCCGACAGATGGGGATCGACGAGCAGTACTTC. Translated, it gives CASSTRQMGIDEQYF. The full variable domain, rest sourced from reference TRBV28 and TRBJ2-7, is DVKVTQSSRYLVKRTGEKVFLECVQDMDHENMFWYRQDPGLGLRLIYFSYDVKMKEKGDIPEGYSVSREKKERFSLILESASTNQTSMYLCASSTRQMGIDEQYFGPGTRLTVT.

The CDR3 here is CASSLLRETQYF. The CDR3 DNA reads as TGTGCCAGCAGCTTACTCAGGGAGACCCAGTACTTC. The V and J genes are TRBV11-2 and TRBJ2-5; D gene unclear. The CDR3 spans 12 residues. The germline V and J ends were trimmed by 2 bases and 5 bases, with 6 bases remaining between them. CDR1 SGHAT and CDR2 FQNNGV come from the germline V gene.

The count of this clone is one. V usage is TRBV27 and J usage is TRBJ1-6; D not resolved. V shed 1 base and J shed 4 bases, with 14 bases lying between them. Germline V gene lookup returns CDR1 MNHEY and CDR2 SMNVEV (reference sequence). The CDR3 contains 17 residues. CDR3 coding DNA: TGTGCCAGCAGTTTATATCGGGGAACTACTTATAATTCACCCCTCCACTTT. Encoded protein: CASSLYRGTTYNSPLHF.

The V and J genes are TRBV11-3 and TRBJ2-1; D perhaps matches TRBD2 (5 bases). V lost 5 bases to trimming and J lost 0 bases, with 11 bases between them. The CDR3 contains 15 residues. CDR1 is SGHNT, CDR2 YENEEA, per germline. CDR3 nucleotide sequence: TGTGCCAGCAGCCCGACTACCGGCTCCTACAATGAGCAGTTCTTC. Its protein is CASSPTTGSYNEQFF.

The CDR3: CSVGRGSEQYF. CDR3 coding DNA: TGCAGCGTTGGAAGGGGTTCCGAGCAGTACTTC. The chain employs TRBV29-1 and TRBJ2-7; perhaps TRBD1 as D (5 bases). This CDR3 spans 11 amino acids. V shed 4 bases and J shed 6 bases, with 10 bases lying between them. Germline V gives CDR1 SQVTM, CDR2 ANQGSEA.

This chain uses TRBV15 with TRBJ2-7; no firm D call. CDR1 and CDR2 from the germline V gene are LNHNV and YYDKDF (reference sequence). V dropped 5 bases and J dropped 1 base, with 6 bases sitting between them. This CDR3 comprises 12 residues. The CDR3 nucleotides read TGTGCCACCAGCGGCCGATCCTACGAGCAGTACTTC. This gives the protein CATSGRSYEQYF.

The chain employs TRBV28 and TRBJ2-3; perhaps TRBD2 as D (6 bases). The V end was cut by 5 bases, the J end by 1 base, with 16 bases between. Germline loops: CDR1 MDHEN, CDR2 SYDVKM. CDR3 length: 16 amino acids. The CDR3 nucleotides are TGTGCCAGCAGTCCCCTCACGCAGCGGGGCACAGATACGCAGTATTTT. Amino acid sequence: CASSPLTQRGTDTQYF.

The V gene is TRBV10-1, the J gene TRBJ1-1, with 7 nucleotides matching TRBD1. V was pared by 0 bases and J by 4 bases, with 11 bases of the junction left unmatched. The CDR3 extends over 17 amino acids. CDR1 is WNHNN, CDR2 SYGVQD, per germline (reference sequence). The CDR3 coding sequence is TGCGCCAGCAGTGAGTCGACTAGACAGGGAATTGGCACTGAAGCTTTCTTT. This codes for CASSESTRQGIGTEAFF.